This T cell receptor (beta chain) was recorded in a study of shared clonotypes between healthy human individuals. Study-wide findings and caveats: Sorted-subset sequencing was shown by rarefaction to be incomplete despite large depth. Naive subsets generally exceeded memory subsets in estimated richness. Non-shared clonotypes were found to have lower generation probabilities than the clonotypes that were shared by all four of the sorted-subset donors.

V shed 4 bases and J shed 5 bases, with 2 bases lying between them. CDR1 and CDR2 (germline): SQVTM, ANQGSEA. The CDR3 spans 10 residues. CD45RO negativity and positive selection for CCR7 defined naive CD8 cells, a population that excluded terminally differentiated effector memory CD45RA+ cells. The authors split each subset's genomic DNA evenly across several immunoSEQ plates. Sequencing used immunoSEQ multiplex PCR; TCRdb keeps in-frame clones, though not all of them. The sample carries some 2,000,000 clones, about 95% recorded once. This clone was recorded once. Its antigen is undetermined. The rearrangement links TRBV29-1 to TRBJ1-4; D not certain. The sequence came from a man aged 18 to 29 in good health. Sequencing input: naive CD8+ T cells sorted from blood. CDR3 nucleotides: TGCAGCGTTGGAAATGAAAAACTGTTTTTT. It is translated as CSVGNEKLFF.